The rows below give T cell receptor beta chains drawn from one sample of a study of shared clonotypes between healthy human individuals. Here immunoSEQ multiplex PCR was the method, and the copy in TCRdb shows in-frame clones only, minus some. Here the sample spans 1.6 million or so clones, roughly 96% being singletons. Sequencing was performed on naive CD4+ T cells sorted from blood. The source is a man aged 30-40 years in good health. Both conserved end residues are part of each CDR3.

12 | TRBV6-1 | CASSGSKGEQYF
14 | TRBV11-2 | CASSSGLAANEQFF
14 | TRBV5-1 | CASSLGPRNEKLFF
14 | TRBV7-9 | CASSLAANTGELFF
14 | TRBV5-1 | CASSLEGGTGELFF
13 | TRBV11-2 | CASSPGLLYGYTF
16 | TRBV11-3 | CASSLSSGTDRNEQFF
15 | TRBV7-9 | CASSAGQGFQETQYF
18 | TRBV27 | CASSLSKTGGLAKNIQYF
16 | TRBV5-5 | CASSLRGSGLNTEAFF
12 | TRBV19 | CASSRTADTQYF
14 | TRBV25-1 | CASQPGARYNEQFF
15 | TRBV7-9 | CASSQYSTVNTEAFF
13 | TRBV18 | CASSPRSSYEQYF
16 | TRBV10-3 | CAIRGAQDRTFYEQYF
15 | TRBV9 | CASSAREWGTDTQYF
15 | TRBV5-1 | CASSPSGRAVTEQFF
15 | TRBV10-3 | CAISEAKGGGQPQHF
11 | TRBV20-1 | CSAGEINEQFF
15 | TRBV27 | CASRLAGVGTDTQYF
12 | TRBV2 | CASSVWPNEQFF
12 | TRBV10-1 | CASSETHTEQYF